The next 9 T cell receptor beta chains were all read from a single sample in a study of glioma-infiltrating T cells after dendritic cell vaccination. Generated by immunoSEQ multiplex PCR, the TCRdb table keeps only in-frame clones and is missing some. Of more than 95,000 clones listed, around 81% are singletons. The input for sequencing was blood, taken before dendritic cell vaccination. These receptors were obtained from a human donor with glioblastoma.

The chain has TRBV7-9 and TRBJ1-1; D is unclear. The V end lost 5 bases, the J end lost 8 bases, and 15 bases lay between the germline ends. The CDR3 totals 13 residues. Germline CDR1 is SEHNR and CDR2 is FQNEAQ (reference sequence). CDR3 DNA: TGTGCCAGCAGCGAACACACCGATCTGGAAGCTTTCTTT. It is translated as CASSEHTDLEAFF.

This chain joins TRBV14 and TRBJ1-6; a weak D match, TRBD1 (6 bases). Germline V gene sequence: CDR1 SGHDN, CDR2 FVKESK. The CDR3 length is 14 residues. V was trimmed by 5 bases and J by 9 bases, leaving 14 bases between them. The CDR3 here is CASSSTGHASPLHF. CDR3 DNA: TGTGCCAGCAGCTCGACAGGACATGCTTCACCCCTCCACTTT.

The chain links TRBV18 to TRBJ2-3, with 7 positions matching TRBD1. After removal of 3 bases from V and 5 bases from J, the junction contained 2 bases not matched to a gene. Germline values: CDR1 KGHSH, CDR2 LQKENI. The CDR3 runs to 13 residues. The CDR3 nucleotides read TGTGCCAGCTCACCGGGACAGTTAGATACGCAGTATTTT. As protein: CASSPGQLDTQYF. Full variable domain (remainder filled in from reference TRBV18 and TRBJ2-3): NAGVMQNPRHLVRRRGQEARLRCSPMKGHSHVYWYRQLPEEGLKFMVYLQKENIIDESGMPKERFSAEFPKEGPSILRIQQVVRGDSAAYFCASSPGQLDTQYFGPGTRLTVL.

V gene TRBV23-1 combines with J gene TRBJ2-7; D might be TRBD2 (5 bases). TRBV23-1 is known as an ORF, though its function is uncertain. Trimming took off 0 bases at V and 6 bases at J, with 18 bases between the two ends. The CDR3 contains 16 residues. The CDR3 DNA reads TGCGCCAGCAGTCAATCGGCGGACTCCGGTCTCCTCGAGCAGTACTTC. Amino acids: CASSQSADSGLLEQYF.

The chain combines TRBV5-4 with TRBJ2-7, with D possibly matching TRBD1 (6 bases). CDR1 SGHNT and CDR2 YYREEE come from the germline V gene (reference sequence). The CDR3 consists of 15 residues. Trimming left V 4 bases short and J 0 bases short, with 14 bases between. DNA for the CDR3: TGTGCCAGCAGCCCAAATCAGGGGTTCTCCTACGAGCAGTACTTC. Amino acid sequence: CASSPNQGFSYEQYF.

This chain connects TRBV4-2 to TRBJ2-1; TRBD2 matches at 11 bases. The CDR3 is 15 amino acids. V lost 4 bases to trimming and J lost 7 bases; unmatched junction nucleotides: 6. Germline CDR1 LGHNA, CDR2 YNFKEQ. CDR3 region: CASSLTSGGSNEQFF. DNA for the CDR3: TGTGCCAGCAGCCTTACTAGCGGGGGTTCAAATGAGCAGTTCTTC.

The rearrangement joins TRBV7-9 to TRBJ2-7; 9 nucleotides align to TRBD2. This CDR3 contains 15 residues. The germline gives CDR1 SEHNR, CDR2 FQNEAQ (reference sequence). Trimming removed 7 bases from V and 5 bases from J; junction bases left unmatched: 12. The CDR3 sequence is CASILASGADDEQYF. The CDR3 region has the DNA TGTGCCAGCATCCTTGCTAGCGGGGCGGACGACGAGCAGTACTTC. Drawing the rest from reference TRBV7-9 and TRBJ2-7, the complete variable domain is DTGVSQNPRHKITKRGQNVTFRCDPISEHNRLYWYRQTLGQGPEFLTYFQNEAQLEKSRLLSDRFSAERPKGSFSTLEIQRTEQGDSAMYLCASILASGADDEQYFGPGTRLTVT.

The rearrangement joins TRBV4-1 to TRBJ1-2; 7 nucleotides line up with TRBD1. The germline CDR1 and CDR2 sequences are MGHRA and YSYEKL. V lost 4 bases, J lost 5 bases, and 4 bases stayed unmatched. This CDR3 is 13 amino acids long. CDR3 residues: CASSPPGGYGYTF. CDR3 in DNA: TGCGCCAGCAGCCCCCCAGGGGGGTATGGCTACACCTTC.

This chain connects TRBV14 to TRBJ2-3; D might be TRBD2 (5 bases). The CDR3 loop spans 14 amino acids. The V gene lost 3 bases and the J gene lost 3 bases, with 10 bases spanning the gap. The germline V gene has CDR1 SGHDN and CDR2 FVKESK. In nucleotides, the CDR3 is TGTGCCAGCAGCCAGAGGAGGACGACAGATACGCAGTATTTT. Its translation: CASSQRRTTDTQYF.